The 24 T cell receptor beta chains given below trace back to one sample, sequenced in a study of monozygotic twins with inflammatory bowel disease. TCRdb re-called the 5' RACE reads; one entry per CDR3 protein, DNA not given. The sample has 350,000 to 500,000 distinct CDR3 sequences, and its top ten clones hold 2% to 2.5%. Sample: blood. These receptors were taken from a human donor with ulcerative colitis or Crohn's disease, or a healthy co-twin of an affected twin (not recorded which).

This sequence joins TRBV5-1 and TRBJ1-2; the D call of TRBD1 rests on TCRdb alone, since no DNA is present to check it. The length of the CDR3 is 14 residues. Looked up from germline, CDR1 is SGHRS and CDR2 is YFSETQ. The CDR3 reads CASTVETPSYGYTF.

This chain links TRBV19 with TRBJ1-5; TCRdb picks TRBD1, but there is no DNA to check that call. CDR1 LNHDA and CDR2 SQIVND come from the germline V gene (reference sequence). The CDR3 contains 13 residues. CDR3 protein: CASRDSRLEPQHF.

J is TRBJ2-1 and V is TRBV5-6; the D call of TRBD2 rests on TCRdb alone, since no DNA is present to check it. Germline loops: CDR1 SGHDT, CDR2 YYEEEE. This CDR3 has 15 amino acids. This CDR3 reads CASSLFEGTYNEQFF.

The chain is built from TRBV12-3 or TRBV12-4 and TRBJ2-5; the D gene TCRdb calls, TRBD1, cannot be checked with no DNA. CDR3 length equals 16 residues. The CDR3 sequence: CASSSPGTGDQETQYF.

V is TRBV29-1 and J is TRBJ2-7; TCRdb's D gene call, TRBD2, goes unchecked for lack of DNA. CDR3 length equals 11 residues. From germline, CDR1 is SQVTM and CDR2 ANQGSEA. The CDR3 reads CSVGRGGEQYF.

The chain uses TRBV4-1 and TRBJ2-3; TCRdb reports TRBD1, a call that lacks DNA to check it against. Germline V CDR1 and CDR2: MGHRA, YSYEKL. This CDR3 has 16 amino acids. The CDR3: CASSHKNRGLTDTQYF.

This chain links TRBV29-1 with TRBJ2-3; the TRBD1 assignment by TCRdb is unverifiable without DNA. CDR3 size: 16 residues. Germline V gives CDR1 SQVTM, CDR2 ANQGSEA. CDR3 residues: CSVGGVRQGITDTQYF.

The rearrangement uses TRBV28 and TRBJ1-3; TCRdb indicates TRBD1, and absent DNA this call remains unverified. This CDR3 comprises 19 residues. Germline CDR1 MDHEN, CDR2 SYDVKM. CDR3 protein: CASSLYTPGRLYSGNTIYF.

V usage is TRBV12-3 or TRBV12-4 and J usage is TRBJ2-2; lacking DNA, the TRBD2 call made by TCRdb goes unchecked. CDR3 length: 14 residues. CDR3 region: CASSLGALTGELFF.

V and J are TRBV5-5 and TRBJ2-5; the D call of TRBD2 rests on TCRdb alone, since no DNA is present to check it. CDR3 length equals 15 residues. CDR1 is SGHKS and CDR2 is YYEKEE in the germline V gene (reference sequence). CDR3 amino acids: CASSLLAGMPETQYF.

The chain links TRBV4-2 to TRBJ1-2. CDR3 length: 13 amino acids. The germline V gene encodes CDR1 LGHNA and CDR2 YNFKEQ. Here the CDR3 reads CASSQDRGSGYTF.

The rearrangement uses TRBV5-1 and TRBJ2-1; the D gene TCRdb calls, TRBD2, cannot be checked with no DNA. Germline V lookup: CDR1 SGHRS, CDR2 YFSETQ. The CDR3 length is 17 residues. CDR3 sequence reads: CASSQGLAGTSYNEQFF.

CDR3 sequence reads: CASSARGLLQETQYF. The chain carries TRBV12-3 or TRBV12-4 and TRBJ2-5. CDR3 length: 15 amino acids.

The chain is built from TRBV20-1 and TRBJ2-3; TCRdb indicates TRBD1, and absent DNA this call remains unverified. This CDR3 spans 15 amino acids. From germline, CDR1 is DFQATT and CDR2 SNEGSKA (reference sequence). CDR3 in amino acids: CSALRDRGSTDTQYF.

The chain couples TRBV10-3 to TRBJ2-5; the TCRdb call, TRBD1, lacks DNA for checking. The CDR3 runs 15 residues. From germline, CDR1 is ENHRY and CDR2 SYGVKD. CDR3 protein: CAISEKWTGGETQYF.

CDR3 sequence reads: CASSEQSTTEAFF. The V gene is TRBV12-3 or TRBV12-4, the J gene TRBJ1-1. This CDR3 has 13 amino acids.

CDR3 in amino acids: CASSIGRSGSRGNQPQHF. The V call is TRBV19, the J call TRBJ1-5; TCRdb's D call of TRBD1 is untestable without DNA. Looked up from germline, CDR1 is LNHDA and CDR2 is SQIVND (reference sequence). The CDR3 is made up of 18 amino acids.

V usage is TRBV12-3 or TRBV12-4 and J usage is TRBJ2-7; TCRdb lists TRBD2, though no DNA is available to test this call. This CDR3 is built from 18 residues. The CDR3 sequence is CASSLYGTSGGPPYEQYF.

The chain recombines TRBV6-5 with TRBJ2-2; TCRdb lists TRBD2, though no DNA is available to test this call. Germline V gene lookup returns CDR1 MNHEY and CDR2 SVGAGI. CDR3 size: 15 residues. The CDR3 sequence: CASSYSWAEDGELFF.

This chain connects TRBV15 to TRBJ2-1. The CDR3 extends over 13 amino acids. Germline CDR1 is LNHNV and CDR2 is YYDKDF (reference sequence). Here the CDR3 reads CATSRPNRNEQFF.

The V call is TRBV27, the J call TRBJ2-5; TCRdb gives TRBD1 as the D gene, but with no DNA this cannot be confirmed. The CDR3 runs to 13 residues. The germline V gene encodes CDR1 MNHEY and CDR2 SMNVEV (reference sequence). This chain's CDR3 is CASSHRDLETQYF.

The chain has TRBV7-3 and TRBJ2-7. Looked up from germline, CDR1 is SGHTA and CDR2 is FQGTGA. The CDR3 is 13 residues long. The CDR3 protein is CASSLLQTHEQYF.

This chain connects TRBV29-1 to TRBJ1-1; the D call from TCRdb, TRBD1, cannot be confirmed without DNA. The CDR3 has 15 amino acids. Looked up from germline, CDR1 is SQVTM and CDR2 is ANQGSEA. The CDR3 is CSVGSQTDMNTEAFF.

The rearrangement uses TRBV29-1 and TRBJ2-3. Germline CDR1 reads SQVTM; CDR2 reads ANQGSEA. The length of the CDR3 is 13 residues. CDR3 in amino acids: CSVHARTTDTQYF.